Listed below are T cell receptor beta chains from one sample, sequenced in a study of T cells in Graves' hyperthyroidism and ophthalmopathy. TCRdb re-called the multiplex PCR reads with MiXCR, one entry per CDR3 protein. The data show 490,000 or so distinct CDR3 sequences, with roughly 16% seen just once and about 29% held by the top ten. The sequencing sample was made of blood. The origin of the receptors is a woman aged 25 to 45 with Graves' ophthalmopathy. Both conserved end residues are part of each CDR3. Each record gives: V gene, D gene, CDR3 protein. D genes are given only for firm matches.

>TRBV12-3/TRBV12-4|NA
CASSEFHIGGQETQYF
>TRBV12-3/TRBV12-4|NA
CASSPSGGGYGYTF
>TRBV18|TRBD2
CASSHRGGYEQYF
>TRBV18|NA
CASSPVARVREQYF
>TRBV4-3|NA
CASSQVGGRQINSPLHF
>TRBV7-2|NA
CASSPRGRVSYNEQFF
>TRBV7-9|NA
CASSQSGGKTQYF
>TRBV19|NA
CASGYDSGQPQHF
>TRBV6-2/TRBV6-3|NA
CASSYSIVVRSTGELFF
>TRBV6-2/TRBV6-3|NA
CASSYSNYEQYF
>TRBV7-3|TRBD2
CASSRLAGPRSNTGELFF
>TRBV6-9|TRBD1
CASSYPDRVQETQYF
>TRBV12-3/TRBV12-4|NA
CASSLINTLRNTIYF
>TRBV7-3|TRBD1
CASSLDRERVEQYF
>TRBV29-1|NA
CSGGDSTDTQYF
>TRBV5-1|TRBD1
CASSPGGGEDTEAFF
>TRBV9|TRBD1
CASSGDRGRGYTF
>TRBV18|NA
CASSPLQNQPQHF
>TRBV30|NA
CAWNPGGTDTQYF
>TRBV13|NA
CASSPGGGGPYEQYF
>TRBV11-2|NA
CASSLGGSLEQYF
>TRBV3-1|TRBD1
CASSQVQGQGTNEKLFF
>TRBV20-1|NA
CSAREAPNTEAFF
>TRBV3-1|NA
CASSQDPDGDYNEQFF
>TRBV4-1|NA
CASSNQGEGDEQFF
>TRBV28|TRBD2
CASSSPPSGSQETQYF
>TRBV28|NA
CASRSGEETQYF
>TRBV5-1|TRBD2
CASSLLLAGPQETQYF
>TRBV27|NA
CASSPRGRFEKLFF